The sequence of this T cell receptor beta chain was determined in a study of T cells in Graves' hyperthyroidism and ophthalmopathy. V gave up 2 bases and J gave up 5 bases, with 10 bases separating them. The CDR3 extends over 13 amino acids. Looked up from germline, CDR1 is SGHTS and CDR2 is YDEGEE. What was amplified from RNA transcripts were TCR beta CDR3 regions. First-round RT-PCR with HTBI primers amplified the TCR CDR3 region. TCRdb ran MiXCR on the multiplex PCR reads and lists one entry per CDR3 protein. Altogether 600,000 to 850,000 distinct CDR3 sequences are present, roughly a sixth being singletons, with the ten largest covering 16%. This clonotype was seen only a few times.

The receptor's source is a woman between 45 and 65 years old with Graves' hyperthyroidism that later progressed to Graves' ophthalmopathy. V is TRBV5-8 and J is TRBJ1-1; D not resolved. The sample taken for sequencing was blood. The DNA of the CDR3 is TGTGCCAGCAGCTTTACGCTCGTGACTGAAGCTTTCTTT. It codes for CASSFTLVTEAFF.